What follows is one T cell receptor (beta chain) and its context. The data belong to a study of radiation and T cells in renal cell carcinoma. TCRdb's copy holds only in-frame clones and misses some; the assay was immunoSEQ multiplex PCR. The sample lists 13,000 to 15,000 clones, about two thirds occurring once. This sample's treatment: treatment-naive control, cytoreductive nephrectomy. This renal cell carcinoma was of the clear cell type. Germline values: CDR1 MRHNA, CDR2 SNTAGT. Trimming removed 5 bases from V and 4 bases from J, with 11 bases in between. The CDR3 extends over 14 amino acids. V gene TRBV6-4 combines with J gene TRBJ2-2; D is unresolved. The input for sequencing was tumor tissue, taken from a patient whose treatment was nephrectomy without radiotherapy. The TCR comes from a man between 60 and 75 years old with renal cell carcinoma. In DNA, the CDR3 is TGTGCCAGCAGTCTATGGCCGGGCACCGGGGAGCTGTTTTTT. It is translated as CASSLWPGTGELFF.